This T cell receptor (beta chain) originates from a study of blood T cell repertoires in COVID-19. Background on the study: T cells, B-cell-depleted T cells, or PBMCs provided the cDNA or gDNA that served as material.

Original analysis: Amplification of reference gene primers was used by the study to estimate nucleated cell counts. The repertoire was sequenced with immunoSEQ multiplex PCR; TCRdb's copy has only in-frame clones and lacks some. D and trimming come from the DNA, and the V and J calls and clone size come from that table. The data hold roughly 280,000 clones, with approximately 92% observed a single time. The CDR3 totals 14 residues. V lost 5 bases and J 7 bases, leaving 15 bases between the germline ends. The V gene's germline CDR1 is SEHNR and CDR2 FQNEAQ (reference sequence). Clinical histories supplied by participants themselves formed the basis of cohort assignment.

This sequence was found in a woman between 18 and 29 years old who had recovered from COVID-19. The V gene is TRBV7-9, the J gene TRBJ2-1; a possible D gene is TRBD2 (5 bases). Sequenced material: PBMCs or T cells enriched from blood (not recorded which). The CDR3: CASSHPKGGNEQFF. CDR3 in DNA: TGTGCCAGCAGCCACCCTAAGGGCGGGAATGAGCAGTTCTTC.